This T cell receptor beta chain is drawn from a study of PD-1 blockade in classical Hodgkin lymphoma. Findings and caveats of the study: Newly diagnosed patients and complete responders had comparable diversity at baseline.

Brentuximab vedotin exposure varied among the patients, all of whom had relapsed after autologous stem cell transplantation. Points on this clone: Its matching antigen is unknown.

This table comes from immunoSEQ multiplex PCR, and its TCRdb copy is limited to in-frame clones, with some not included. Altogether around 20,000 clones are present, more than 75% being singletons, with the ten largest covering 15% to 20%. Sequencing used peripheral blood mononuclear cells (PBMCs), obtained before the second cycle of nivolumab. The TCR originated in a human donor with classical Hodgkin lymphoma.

The DNA for the CDR3 is TGTGCCAGCAGCCTACTAGAGGAGACCCAGTACTTC. Its translation: CASSLLEETQYF. The chain employs TRBV5-4 and TRBJ2-5; D possibly corresponds to TRBD2 (5 bases). The length of the CDR3 is 12 residues. V dropped 4 bases and J dropped 5 bases, with 9 bases sitting between them. Germline V lookup: CDR1 SGHNT, CDR2 YYREEE (reference sequence).